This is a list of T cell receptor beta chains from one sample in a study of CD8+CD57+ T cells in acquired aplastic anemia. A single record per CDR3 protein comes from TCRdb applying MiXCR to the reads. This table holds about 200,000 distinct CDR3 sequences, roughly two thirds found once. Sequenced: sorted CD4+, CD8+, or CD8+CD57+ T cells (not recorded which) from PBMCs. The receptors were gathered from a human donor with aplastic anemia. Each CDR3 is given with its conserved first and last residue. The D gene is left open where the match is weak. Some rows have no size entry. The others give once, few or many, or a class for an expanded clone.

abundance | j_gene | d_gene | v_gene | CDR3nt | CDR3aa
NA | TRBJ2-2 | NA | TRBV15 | TGTGCCACCAGGATTAGTCAGGGGACCGGGGAGCTGTTTTTT | CATRISQGTGELFF
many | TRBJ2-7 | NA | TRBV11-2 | TGTGCCAGCAGCTCCGACGGGATGCCAGGGGCTTACGAGCAGTACTTC | CASSSDGMPGAYEQYF
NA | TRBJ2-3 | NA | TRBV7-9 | TGTGCCAGCAGCTTGCTTGACAGGCTAACAGGTACGCAGTATTTT | CASSLLDRLTGTQYF
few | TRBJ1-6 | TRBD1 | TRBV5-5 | TGCGCCAGCAGCTTGGCCCCACAAGGGACAGGGCACTCACCCCTCCACTTT | CASSLAPQGTGHSPLHF
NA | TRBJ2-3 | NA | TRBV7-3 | TGTGCCAGCAGCTTGGCCGGCGCGGAGCAAACAGATACGCAGTATTTT | CASSLAGAEQTDTQYF
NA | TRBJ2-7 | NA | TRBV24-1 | TGTGCCAGCAGCTTGGTGGGGCCCGAGCAGTACTTC | CASSLVGPEQYF
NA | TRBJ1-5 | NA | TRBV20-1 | TGCAGTGCCGTGGGATACAGGCTTGGCAATCAGCCCCAGCATTTT | CSAVGYRLGNQPQHF
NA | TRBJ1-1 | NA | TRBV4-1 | TGCGCCAGCAGCCAACCGTCCCTGACAGGACCGAGGAACACTGAAGCTTTCTTT | CASSQPSLTGPRNTEAFF
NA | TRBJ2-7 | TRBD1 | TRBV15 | TGTGCCACCAGCAGCTTGACAGGGGGCTTAGACGAGCAGTACTTC | CATSSLTGGLDEQYF
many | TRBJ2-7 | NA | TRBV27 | TGTGCCAGCAGTTTCGGCCAGGGAAGCTCCGAGCAGTACTTC | CASSFGQGSSEQYF
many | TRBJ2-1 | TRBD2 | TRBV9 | TGTGCCAGCAGCGTAGCTGGACTAGCGGGACCGTACAATGAGCAGTTCTTC | CASSVAGLAGPYNEQFF
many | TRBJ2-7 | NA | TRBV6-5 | TGTGCCAGCAGTTACTCTCACGGCTCCTACGAGCAGTACTTC | CASSYSHGSYEQYF
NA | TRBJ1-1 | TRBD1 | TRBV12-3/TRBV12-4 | TGTGCCAGCGATGAAGCAACCGGGACAGCGAACACTGAAGCTTTCTTT | CASDEATGTANTEAFF
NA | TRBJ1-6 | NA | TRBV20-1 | TGCAGTGCTAGTAGGTCTCAGGCCGGGCGAAATGGCCGACTCCACTTT | CSASRSQAGRNGRLHF
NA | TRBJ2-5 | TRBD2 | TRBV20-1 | TGCAGTGCTATGGGGGGGGTCCAAGAGACCCAGTACTTC | CSAMGGVQETQYF
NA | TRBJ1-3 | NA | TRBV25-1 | TGTGCCAGCAGTGAATGGGAGCAGGGCGGAAACACCATATATTTT | CASSEWEQGGNTIYF
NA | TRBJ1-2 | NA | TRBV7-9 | TGTGCCAGCAGCACCGAGGGTGGCTATGGCTACACCTTC | CASSTEGGYGYTF
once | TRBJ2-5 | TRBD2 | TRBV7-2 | TGTGCCAGCAGCTCTGGGACTAGCGGGCCCCAAGAGACCCAGTACTTC | CASSSGTSGPQETQYF
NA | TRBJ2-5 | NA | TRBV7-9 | TGTGCCAGCAGCTTAGATAGCAGCACGGGGACCCAGTACTTC | CASSLDSSTGTQYF
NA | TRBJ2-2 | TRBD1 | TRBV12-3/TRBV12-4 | TGTGCCAGCAGTCGTAACAGGGGAGTTGGCGGGGAGCTGTTTTTT | CASSRNRGVGGELFF
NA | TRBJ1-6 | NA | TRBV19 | TGTGCCAGTAGCTACTTACAGGGCAATTCACCCCTCCACTTT | CASSYLQGNSPLHF
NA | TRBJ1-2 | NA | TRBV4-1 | TGCGCCAGCAGCCAAGCATGGGGCTATGGCTACACCTTC | CASSQAWGYGYTF
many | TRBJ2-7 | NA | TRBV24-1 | TGTGCCACCAGTAACACCCAGGGCGGCGAGCAGTACTTC | CATSNTQGGEQYF
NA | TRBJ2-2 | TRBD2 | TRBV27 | TGTGCCAGCAGTTGGGGGGGGAACACCGGGGAGCTGTTTTTT | CASSWGGNTGELFF
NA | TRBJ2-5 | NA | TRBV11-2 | TGTGCCAGCAGCTTAGAGGGGATGGAGACCCAGTACTTC | CASSLEGMETQYF
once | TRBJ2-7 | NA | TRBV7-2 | TGTGCCAGCAGCTTGCGAACCGGGGGAGGAAACGAGCAGTACTTC | CASSLRTGGGNEQYF
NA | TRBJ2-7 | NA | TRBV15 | TGTGCCACCAGCGGGACAGGGACTAGCCTAATCAACGAGCAGTACTTC | CATSGTGTSLINEQYF
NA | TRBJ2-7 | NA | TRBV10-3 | TGTGCCATCAGTGAAGGATTCTCCTACGAGCAGTACTTC | CAISEGFSYEQYF
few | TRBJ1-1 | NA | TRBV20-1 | TGCAGTGCTAAGGCGGGGGACACTGAAGCTTTCTTT | CSAKAGDTEAFF